One sample yielded the 27 T cell receptor beta chains listed below, sequenced in a study of blood T cell repertoires in COVID-19. The table came from immunoSEQ multiplex PCR; TCRdb's copy has only in-frame clones and leaves some out. The sample includes about 210,000 clones, 84% seen only once; the top ten take about 10%. Material for sequencing was peripheral blood. These receptors all come from a woman older than 75 with COVID-19, enrolled during active disease.

The chain has TRBV6-4 and TRBJ2-7; D call uncertain. Germline lookup yields CDR1 MRHNA and CDR2 SNTAGT. There are 15 residues in the CDR3. V was trimmed by 4 bases and J by 4 bases, leaving 17 bases between them. In nucleotides, the CDR3 is TGTGCCAGCAGTGTCCCGTCCCCTCCCGAGTACGAGCAGTACTTC. Translating it yields CASSVPSPPEYEQYF.

The chain recombines TRBV6-1 with TRBJ1-2; no definite D call. CDR1 MNHNS and CDR2 SASEGT come from the germline V gene. Trimming left V 2 bases short and J 0 bases short, with 4 bases between. The CDR3 is 13 amino acids. The CDR3 protein is CASSEQSNYGYTF. CDR3 in DNA: TGTGCCAGCAGTGAACAGTCTAACTATGGCTACACCTTC.

This chain links TRBV3-1 (or the pseudogene TRBV3-2) with TRBJ1-1; D call uncertain. In germline, CDR1 is LGHDT, CDR2 YNNKEL (reference sequence). V was cut by 3 bases and J by 0 bases, with 8 bases left in between. The CDR3 loop spans 14 amino acids. The CDR3 region has the DNA TGTGCCAGCAGCCAGGAGGGTCTGAACACTGAAGCTTTCTTT. Translated, it gives CASSQEGLNTEAFF.

This chain links TRBV9 with TRBJ1-5; 7 positions match TRBD1. CDR3 length: 15 amino acids. CDR1 is SGDLS and CDR2 is YYNGEE in the germline V gene. V trimming: 3 bases; J trimming: 4 bases; junction bases outside the gene matches: 7. CDR3 sequence: CASSARDSGNQPQHF. The CDR3 nucleotides read TGTGCCAGCAGCGCCCGGGACAGCGGAAATCAGCCCCAGCATTTT.

This clone appeared a single time. The chain combines TRBV5-1 with TRBJ1-2; D is uncertain. The CDR3 runs 14 residues. Germline CDR1 is SGHRS and CDR2 is YFSETQ. V lost 0 bases and J 5 bases, leaving 11 bases between the germline ends. CDR3 amino acids: CASSLDAVSYGYTF. CDR3 bases: TGCGCCAGCAGCTTGGATGCAGTAAGTTATGGCTACACCTTC.

The rearrangement links TRBV28 to TRBJ1-3; 8 nucleotides align to TRBD1. The ends lost 6 bases at V and 10 bases at J; junction bases unmatched: 14. Germline assignment: CDR1 MDHEN and CDR2 SYDVKM. The CDR3 covers 15 residues. The CDR3 protein is CASRLGTGPLETIYF. The CDR3 region has the DNA TGTGCCAGCAGGCTGGGGACAGGCCCCTTGGAAACCATATATTTT.

The rearrangement joins TRBV27 to TRBJ1-5; 7 bases align to TRBD1. The CDR3 extends over 15 amino acids. CDR1 and CDR2 (germline): MNHEY, SMNVEV (reference sequence). The J segment lost 1 base and the V segment lost 6 bases, leaving 6 bases of the junction unmatched. In DNA, the CDR3 is TGTGCCAGCAGCCCGGGACAGACAAGCAATCAGCCCCAGCATTTT. It is translated as CASSPGQTSNQPQHF.

This clone was found a few times. This chain links TRBV4-2 with TRBJ1-1, with TRBD1 matching 9 bases. Germline CDR1 and CDR2: LGHNA and YNFKEQ. The J segment lost 3 bases and the V segment lost 6 bases, leaving 8 bases of the junction unmatched. CDR3 length equals 15 residues. Here the CDR3 DNA reads TGTGCCAGCAGGGCCGGGGACAGGGCGGACACTGAAGCTTTCTTT. Protein sequence: CASRAGDRADTEAFF.

The chain joins TRBV2 to TRBJ1-3; possible D gene TRBD1, 5 bases. The V gene lost 5 bases and the J gene lost 1 base, with 6 bases spanning the gap. This CDR3 has 13 residues. Germline values: CDR1 SNHLY, CDR2 FYNNEI. The CDR3 sequence is CASSRTSGNTIYF. The DNA of the CDR3 is TGTGCCAGCAGTAGGACATCTGGAAACACCATATATTTT.

This clone was counted once. This sequence joins TRBV5-5 and TRBJ2-1; 10 bases are a match to TRBD2. CDR1 and CDR2 (germline): SGHKS, YYEKEE (reference sequence). The CDR3 is 16 amino acids. Unmatched junction bases numbered 3, after V lost 1 base and J lost 2 bases. Here the CDR3 DNA reads TGTGCCAGCAGCTTGCCCAGCGGGGGGGCCTACAATGAGCAGTTCTTC. Its translation is CASSLPSGGAYNEQFF. Supplemented by reference TRBV5-5 and TRBJ2-1, the full variable domain reads DAGVTQSPTHLIKTRGQQVTLRCSPISGHKSVSWYQQVLGQGPQFIFQYYEKEERGRGNFPDRFSARQFPNYSSELNVNALLLGDSALYLCASSLPSGGAYNEQFFGPGTRLTVL.

The chain joins TRBV7-2 to TRBJ2-3; no clear D. This CDR3 has 12 residues. The germline CDR1 and CDR2 sequences are SGHTA and FQGNSA. Trimming left V 7 bases short and J 2 bases short, with 7 bases between. The CDR3 region is CASTAVTDTQYF. CDR3 DNA: TGTGCCAGCACCGCAGTCACAGATACGCAGTATTTT.

The genes are TRBV5-8 and TRBJ2-1; 7 bases match TRBD1. This CDR3 is 15 amino acids long. V gave up 0 bases and J gave up 4 bases; unmatched junction bases: 4. The germline V gene encodes CDR1 SGHTS and CDR2 YDEGEE. The CDR3 reads CASSLATGEYNEQFF. DNA for the CDR3: TGTGCCAGCAGCTTGGCCACAGGGGAGTACAATGAGCAGTTCTTC.

The chain couples TRBV24-1 to TRBJ2-3; perhaps TRBD1 as D (6 bases). The germline gives CDR1 KGHDR, CDR2 SFDVKD. Trimming stripped 9 bases from V and 3 bases from J, with 18 bases between. This CDR3 region has 15 residues. As DNA, the CDR3 is TGTGCCACCCGAGGGGGACCCACTGGTACAGATACGCAGTATTTT. Protein: CATRGGPTGTDTQYF.

V is TRBV18 and J is TRBJ2-7; D possibly corresponds to TRBD1 (5 bases). Trimming stripped 6 bases from V and 1 base from J, with 13 bases between. The CDR3 covers 14 residues. Looked up from germline, CDR1 is KGHSH and CDR2 is LQKENI. As DNA, the CDR3 is TGTGCCAGCTCCTCATCAGGGAAATCCTACGAGCAGTACTTC. Residues: CASSSSGKSYEQYF. The full variable domain, in which reference TRBV18 and TRBJ2-7 provide the parts outside the CDR3, is NAGVMQNPRHLVRRRGQEARLRCSPMKGHSHVYWYRQLPEEGLKFMVYLQKENIIDESGMPKERFSAEFPKEGPSILRIQQVVRGDSAAYFCASSSSGKSYEQYFGPGTRLTVT.

The V and J genes are TRBV3-1 (or the pseudogene TRBV3-2) and TRBJ2-4; perhaps TRBD2 as D (5 bases). Germline V gene sequence: CDR1 LGHDT, CDR2 YNNKEL (reference sequence). Trimming cost V 1 base and J 0 bases, with 13 bases left between them. The CDR3 contains 17 residues. The CDR3 nucleotides read TGTGCCAGCAGCCAAGTTTCGGGATCTCTAGCCAAAAACATTCAGTACTTC. Translation gives CASSQVSGSLAKNIQYF.

The chain is built from TRBV18 and TRBJ1-2, with TRBD1 matching over 8 bases. The CDR3 runs 14 residues. CDR1 is KGHSH, CDR2 LQKENI, per germline. The V segment lost 1 base and the J segment 8 bases; nucleotides outside the gene matches: 6. The CDR3 DNA follows: TGTGCCAGCTCACCACGAAGGGACAGGAACGGCTACACCTTC. Protein: CASSPRRDRNGYTF.

V usage is TRBV10-2 and J usage is TRBJ2-7; TRBD1 agrees at 10 bases. Germline loops: CDR1 WSHSY, CDR2 SAAADI. CDR3 length equals 15 residues. V was pared by 6 bases and J by 5 bases, with 10 bases of the junction left unmatched. In nucleotides, the CDR3 is TGCGCCAGCAGACCGGGACAGGGGCGAGGGGACGAGCAGTACGTC. Translated, it gives CASRPGQGRGDEQYV.

The chain links TRBV6-2 or TRBV6-3 to TRBJ2-5; perhaps TRBD2 as D (5 bases). Germline V gene sequence: CDR1 MNHEY, CDR2 SVGEGT. V was pared by 0 bases and J by 4 bases, with 6 bases between. The CDR3 has 13 amino acids. The CDR3 sequence is CASSYSGRETQYF. The CDR3 DNA follows: TGTGCCAGCAGTTACTCGGGGAGAGAGACCCAGTACTTC.

J is TRBJ1-2 and V is TRBV19, with D possibly matching TRBD1 (6 bases). Germline V gene lookup returns CDR1 LNHDA and CDR2 SQIVND (reference sequence). V was cut by 5 bases and J by 4 bases, with 14 bases left in between. This CDR3 contains 14 residues. The CDR3 reads CASSPGEGSYGYTF. CDR3 sequence (DNA): TGTGCCAGTAGTCCAGGGGAGGGCAGCTATGGCTACACCTTC.

The rearrangement joins TRBV28 to TRBJ1-5; TRBD1 might be the D (5 bases). The ends were cut back, 5 bases at V and 5 bases at J, with 16 bases in the middle. Per germline, CDR1 MDHEN and CDR2 SYDVKM. The CDR3 spans 15 residues. CDR3 loop: CASSPRDRGHQPQHF. The CDR3, as DNA: TGTGCCAGCAGTCCCCGAGACAGAGGTCATCAGCCCCAGCATTTT.

CDR3 sequence (DNA): TGTGCCAGCAGCTTAGTGGCCGGGGGGGCCACCGGGGAGCTGTTTTTT. Protein: CASSLVAGGATGELFF. The rearrangement links TRBV7-2 to TRBJ2-2, with TRBD2 matching 8 bases. The CDR3 is 16 amino acids. Germline trimming cut 1 base from V and 4 bases from J; bases unmatched to any gene: 5. The germline V gene encodes CDR1 SGHTA and CDR2 FQGNSA.

J is TRBJ2-4 and V is TRBV7-9; 9 nucleotides line up with TRBD1. V was pared by 5 bases and J by 0 bases, with 5 bases of the junction left unmatched. Per germline, CDR1 SEHNR and CDR2 FQNEAQ (reference sequence). The CDR3 length is 16 residues. The CDR3 DNA follows: TGTGCCAGCAGCCTCGGACAGGGGCTAGCCAAAAACATTCAGTACTTC. Protein: CASSLGQGLAKNIQYF.

The chain couples TRBV10-3 to TRBJ1-5; D possibly corresponds to TRBD1 (5 bases). CDR3 length equals 15 residues. Per the germline V gene, CDR1 is ENHRY and CDR2 is SYGVKD. Trimming pared 0 bases from V and 3 bases from J, leaving 9 bases between. CDR3 coding DNA: TGTGCCATCAGTGAGTCGACGACAGACAATCAGCCCCAGCATTTT. Translation gives CAISESTTDNQPQHF.

This chain uses TRBV11-2 with TRBJ2-5, with 7 bases that match TRBD1. The CDR3 loop spans 16 amino acids. The ends lost 1 base at V and 9 bases at J; junction bases unmatched: 14. Per the germline V gene, CDR1 is SGHAT and CDR2 is FQNNGV. This CDR3 is CASSLGSGQQKRPQYF. Written as DNA, the CDR3 is TGTGCCAGCAGCTTAGGCTCGGGACAGCAGAAGAGACCCCAGTACTTC.

The chain combines TRBV4-1 with TRBJ2-2, with D possibly matching TRBD1 (5 bases). The V gene lost 4 bases and the J gene lost 6 bases, with 12 bases spanning the gap. The CDR3 is made up of 14 amino acids. Germline V gene lookup returns CDR1 MGHRA and CDR2 YSYEKL. CDR3 sequence: CASSRPRQSGELFF. CDR3 DNA: TGCGCCAGCAGCCGCCCGAGACAGTCCGGGGAGCTGTTTTTT.

The chain employs TRBV3-1 (or the pseudogene TRBV3-2) and TRBJ2-2, with 10 bases aligning to TRBD2. CDR1 LGHDT and CDR2 YNNKEL come from the germline V gene (reference sequence). This CDR3 has 15 residues. V shed 8 bases, J shed 0 bases, and the junction held 3 bases outside the gene matches. CDR3 DNA: TGTGCCAGCCAGAGCGGGGGGGCGAACACCGGGGAGCTGTTTTTT. This codes for CASQSGGANTGELFF.

V usage is TRBV19 and J usage is TRBJ1-6; the D is unclear. The V end lost 3 bases, the J end lost 0 bases, and 12 bases lay between the germline ends. Germline V gene lookup returns CDR1 LNHDA and CDR2 SQIVND (reference sequence). The CDR3 has 17 amino acids. This CDR3 reads CASSIAKLSSYNSPLHF. CDR3 bases: TGTGCCAGTAGTATCGCAAAACTTAGCTCCTATAATTCACCCCTCCACTTT.